The rows below give T cell receptor beta chains drawn from one sample of a study of blood T cell repertoires in COVID-19. TCRdb keeps only in-frame clones here, not all; method: immunoSEQ multiplex PCR. Of more than 200,000 clones in the sample, about 84% were seen once. The source material was PBMCs or T cells enriched from blood (not recorded which). The receptor source for this set is a man aged 60-69 years who had recovered from COVID-19. CDR3s include the opening cysteine and the closing phenylalanine or tryptophan. The D gene is left open where the match is weak. Some rows have no size entry. The others give once, few or many, or a class for an expanded clone.

-	TRBV4-2	TRBJ2-2	-	TGTGCCAGCAGCACTCAGGGTACCGGGGAGCTGTTTTTT	CASSTQGTGELFF
-	TRBV27	TRBJ1-4	-	TGTGCCAGCGCTACTGCGGGGGGGACGAGAAAACTGTTTTTT	CASATAGGTRKLFF
-	TRBV5-6	TRBJ1-4	-	TGTGCCAGCAGCTCTTTAGGGGGTGCCGCTAATGAAAAACTGTTTTTT	CASSSLGGAANEKLFF
-	TRBV6-5	TRBJ2-7	-	TGTGCCAGCAGAGGCAGGGACTACGAGCAGTACTTC	CASRGRDYEQYF
-	TRBV19	TRBJ2-7	-	TGTGCCAGTAGTATAGTGGGACAACCCTACGAGCAGTACTTC	CASSIVGQPYEQYF
-	TRBV6-2/TRBV6-3	TRBJ2-1	TRBD1	TGTGCCAGCAGTCACCCGGGACAGGGACTGTATGAGCAGTTCTTC	CASSHPGQGLYEQFF
-	TRBV11-2	TRBJ1-1	TRBD1	TGTGCCAGCACCCGGACCAAGACAGGGTTGAACACTGAAGCTTTCTTT	CASTRTKTGLNTEAFF
-	TRBV12-5	TRBJ2-3	TRBD1	TGTGCTAGTGGTTTACAGGGGGCAGATACGCAGTATTTT	CASGLQGADTQYF
-	TRBV4-3	TRBJ2-1	TRBD2	TGCGCCAGCAGCCAGGATCCTCTAGCGGGGGTTTACAATGAGCAGTTCTTC	CASSQDPLAGVYNEQFF
-	TRBV19	TRBJ1-4	TRBD1	TGTGCCAGTAGTCGGCGGGACAGCCCTAATGAAAAACTGTTTTTT	CASSRRDSPNEKLFF
-	TRBV7-6	TRBJ2-7	TRBD1	TGTGCCAGCAGCAGACGGGACAGGGGAAACGAGCAGTACTTC	CASSRRDRGNEQYF
-	TRBV19	TRBJ1-6	TRBD1	TGTGCCAGTGGGCCTGGACAGGGAAGCTCCTATAATTCACCCCTCCACTTT	CASGPGQGSSYNSPLHF
-	TRBV19	TRBJ1-5	-	TGTGCCAGTAGTATAAGGGAGCTGGGGCAGCCCCAGCATTTT	CASSIRELGQPQHF
few	TRBV19	TRBJ1-3	TRBD1	TGTGCCAGTAGTGTCCAGGGGGCTGGAAACACCATATATTTT	CASSVQGAGNTIYF
-	TRBV6-2/TRBV6-3	TRBJ2-2	TRBD2	TGTGCCAGCAGTCGACTAGCGGCAGCGAACACCGGGGAGCTGTTTTTT	CASSRLAAANTGELFF
once	TRBV27	TRBJ1-6	-	TGTGCCAGCAAGAGCGCGGGGGGCTCTGATAATTCACCCCTCCACTTT	CASKSAGGSDNSPLHF
once	TRBV6-5	TRBJ2-1	-	TGTGCCAGCAGTATTCATTCCCTCGACAGTAAACAGTTCTTC	CASSIHSLDSKQFF
-	TRBV7-9	TRBJ2-5	TRBD1	TGTGCCAGCAGCCCCTCCGGGACAGGTATGGAAGAGACCCAGTACTTC	CASSPSGTGMEETQYF
-	TRBV6-6	TRBJ2-2	-	TGTGCCAGCACCAAACCCAGGGAGGCCGGGGAGCTGTTTTTT	CASTKPREAGELFF
few	TRBV9	TRBJ2-2	-	TGTGCCAGCAGCGTACAGGGGTCCAACATGGGGGAGCTGTTTTTT	CASSVQGSNMGELFF
-	TRBV7-2	TRBJ2-2	-	TGTGCCAGCAGCCCCGGGAGGAGGGGGTCGAACACCGGGGAGCTGTTTTTT	CASSPGRRGSNTGELFF
-	TRBV4-2	TRBJ1-6	TRBD1	TGTGCCAGCAGCCAAGCGAGGGACAGGGCTAATTCACCCCTCCACTTT	CASSQARDRANSPLHF
-	TRBV5-4	TRBJ1-4	TRBD1	TGTGCCAGCAGCAACGACAGGGGAGGGTCTGAAAAACTGTTTTTT	CASSNDRGGSEKLFF
once	TRBV4-3	TRBJ1-4	-	TGCGCCAGCAGCCAGTCCCCCGGGACACTTAATGAAAAACTGTTTTTT	CASSQSPGTLNEKLFF